The 26 T cell receptor beta chains presented below share a single source sample, sequenced in a study of blood T cell repertoires in COVID-19. Profiled with immunoSEQ multiplex PCR; TCRdb holds only in-frame clones, not every one. The data hold 150,000 to 200,000 clones, with 89% observed a single time. Sequencing was performed on PBMCs or T cells enriched from blood (not recorded which). These receptors originate from a woman under 30 who had recovered from COVID-19.

The rearrangement uses TRBV5-1 and TRBJ1-1, with D possibly TRBD1 on 6 matching bases. CDR1 is SGHRS, CDR2 YFSETQ, per germline. This CDR3 has 15 amino acids. Trimming shortened V by 3 bases and J by 5 bases, and 17 bases separated the two germline ends. CDR3 in DNA: TGCGCCAGCAGCTCCGGGAGGGGGGCGGCAACTGAAGCTTTCTTT. This encodes CASSSGRGAATEAFF.

The CDR3 sequence is CASSPPPGGPISYTF. The CDR3 DNA follows: TGCGCCAGCAGCCCACCCCCGGGGGGCCCTATCTCCTACACCTTC. The rearrangement links TRBV4-1 to TRBJ1-2, with D perhaps TRBD1 (6 bases). This CDR3 has 15 amino acids. CDR1 and CDR2 (germline): MGHRA, YSYEKL. V was pared by 4 bases and J by 10 bases, with 22 bases between.

The rearrangement joins TRBV4-3 to TRBJ2-7; TRBD1 matches at 12 bases. Germline V lookup: CDR1 LGHNA, CDR2 YSLEER. The V gene end was trimmed by 5 bases and the J gene end by 4 bases; junction bases not matched to a gene: 6. The CDR3 extends over 15 amino acids. The chain's CDR3 is CASSRLGQGAYEQYF. CDR3 bases: TGCGCCAGCAGCAGACTGGGACAGGGGGCTTACGAGCAGTACTTC.

V usage is TRBV3-1 (or the pseudogene TRBV3-2) and J usage is TRBJ1-3, with 12 bases identical to TRBD1. The CDR3 has 17 residues. V was clipped by 5 bases and J by 3 bases; unmatched bases: 8. Germline V gene lookup returns CDR1 LGHDT and CDR2 YNNKEL (reference sequence). In DNA form, the CDR3 reads TGTGCCAGCAGCTCACTTGGGACAGGGGGCTTTGGAAACACCATATATTTT. Amino acid sequence: CASSSLGTGGFGNTIYF.

The rearrangement links TRBV15 to TRBJ2-5, with D uncertain. V was pared by 3 bases and J by 4 bases, with 9 bases between. Per germline, CDR1 LNHNV and CDR2 YYDKDF (reference sequence). This CDR3 has 13 residues. CDR3 loop: CATSSELAETQYF. In DNA, the CDR3 is TGTGCCACCAGCAGCGAGCTTGCAGAGACCCAGTACTTC.

This chain uses TRBV21-1 with TRBJ2-7; TRBD2 reflects the table's D call only, with no check against the DNA. TRBV21-1 is recorded as a pseudogene. The CDR3 consists of 18 residues. In nucleotides, the CDR3 is TGTGCCAGCCACTATTTACCTGGACTAGATGACAACTCCTACGAGCAGTACTTC. This sequence encodes CASHYLPGLDDNSYEQYF.

This clone is a singleton in its sample. The chain joins TRBV24-1 to TRBJ2-5; 9 bases align to TRBD1. After removal of 5 bases from V and 5 bases from J, the junction contained 14 bases not matched to a gene. The CDR3 consists of 17 residues. Germline-derived CDR1 and CDR2 are KGHDR and SFDVKD. CDR3 sequence reads: CATSAPRAGTGRETQYF. CDR3 DNA sequence: TGTGCCACCAGTGCCCCTAGAGCCGGGACAGGGAGGGAGACCCAGTACTTC.

V is TRBV27 and J is TRBJ1-5; D gene unclear. Germline-derived CDR1 and CDR2 are MNHEY and SMNVEV (reference sequence). V dropped 3 bases and J dropped 3 bases, with 12 bases sitting between them. The CDR3 runs to 15 residues. CDR3 nucleotides: TGTGCCAGCAGTTTCATGGGAGAACACAATCAGCCCCAGCATTTT. It translates to CASSFMGEHNQPQHF.

The sample holds a few counts of this clone. The chain employs TRBV5-1 and TRBJ2-3; D is uncertain. Germline V CDR1 and CDR2: SGHRS, YFSETQ. V lost 5 bases and J lost 0, with 7 bases in between. CDR3 size: 13 residues. The CDR3 sequence is CASSDRSTDTQYF. The CDR3 DNA follows: TGCGCCAGCAGTGATCGGAGCACAGATACGCAGTATTTT.

V gene TRBV19 combines with J gene TRBJ2-5; a possible D gene is TRBD1 (5 bases). This CDR3 spans 14 amino acids. Trimming shortened V by 1 base and J by 5 bases, and 11 bases separated the two germline ends. The germline V gene has CDR1 LNHDA and CDR2 SQIVND (reference sequence). CDR3 DNA sequence: TGTGCCAGTAGTATAGGTCAGGGCTTGGAGACCCAGTACTTC. Protein product: CASSIGQGLETQYF. Looking up the rest from reference TRBV19 and TRBJ2-5 gives the full variable domain: DGGITQSPKYLFRKEGQNVTLSCEQNLNHDAMYWYRQDPGQGLRLIYYSQIVNDFQKGDIAEGYSVSREKKESFPLTVTSAQKNPTAFYLCASSIGQGLETQYFGPGTRLLVL.

This clone showed up just once. V usage is TRBV30 and J usage is TRBJ1-1; 7 bases fit TRBD1. The junction had 8 bases not matched to a gene; V was cut back by 3 bases and J by 4 bases. The germline CDR1 and CDR2 sequences are GTSNPN and SVGIG (reference sequence). This CDR3 spans 14 amino acids. In nucleotides, the CDR3 is TGTGCCTGGAGCCCACAGGGGACGGGCACTGAAGCTTTCTTT. It encodes CAWSPQGTGTEAFF.

The chain has TRBV28 and TRBJ1-2, with 7 nucleotides matching TRBD1. The length of the CDR3 is 14 residues. V trimming: 6 bases; J trimming: 14 bases; junction bases outside the gene matches: 18. CDR1 is MDHEN and CDR2 is SYDVKM in the germline V gene. The CDR3 loop reads CASSPRTGRSAWTF. The CDR3 DNA follows: TGTGCCAGCAGCCCTCGGACAGGCCGATCAGCATGGACCTTC.

This sequence joins TRBV28 and TRBJ2-5, with D possibly being TRBD1 (5 bases). Trimming took 3 bases from V and 5 from J, leaving 10 bases between them. Germline loops: CDR1 MDHEN, CDR2 SYDVKM. The CDR3 length is 13 residues. The CDR3 nucleotides are TGTGCCAGCAGTTTGCCAGGGTGGGAGACCCAGTACTTC. Residues: CASSLPGWETQYF.

This clone has only one observation. This chain links TRBV11-1 with TRBJ2-7; 8 bases line up with TRBD1. Germline V lookup: CDR1 SGHAT, CDR2 FQDESV (reference sequence). The CDR3 runs to 14 residues. J gave up 1 base and V 5 bases, and 4 bases lay outside the gene matches. CDR3 bases: TGTGCCAGCAGCCGAGGGACAGGATCCTACGAGCAGTACTTC. Its translation: CASSRGTGSYEQYF.

The chain carries TRBV2 and TRBJ2-7; 9 bases match TRBD2. The CDR3 consists of 15 residues. V dropped 6 bases and J dropped 7; count of bases not matched to a gene: 13. Germline lookup yields CDR1 SNHLY and CDR2 FYNNEI. This CDR3 is CASSPRGAGGGEQYF. The CDR3 DNA follows: TGTGCCAGCAGCCCGCGAGGAGCGGGAGGAGGTGAGCAGTACTTC.

DNA for the CDR3: TGTGCCACCCAGGACATGCATAATTCACCCCTCCACTTT. It is translated as CATQDMHNSPLHF. The V and J genes are TRBV24-1 and TRBJ1-6, with D perhaps TRBD1 (5 bases). Per the germline V gene, CDR1 is KGHDR and CDR2 is SFDVKD. The CDR3 extends over 13 amino acids. Trimming removed 9 bases at V and 5 bases at J, with 10 bases between.

The chain links TRBV28 to TRBJ2-7, with 13 nucleotides matching TRBD2. This CDR3 contains 23 residues. The germline V gene encodes CDR1 MDHEN and CDR2 SYDVKM. V lost 5 bases, J lost 4 bases, and 29 bases stayed unmatched. This chain's CDR3 is CASSPIRLAGGPPKPGVAYEQYF. CDR3 nucleotide sequence: TGTGCCAGCAGTCCGATTCGACTAGCGGGAGGACCTCCAAAACCCGGAGTGGCTTACGAGCAGTACTTC.

The chain carries TRBV28 and TRBJ1-1; D gene uncertain. CDR3 length: 14 residues. The germline V gene has CDR1 MDHEN and CDR2 SYDVKM. V was trimmed by 7 bases and J by 1 base, leaving 13 bases between them. CDR3 in amino acids: CASTVTITNTEAFF. The CDR3 nucleotides read TGTGCCAGCACCGTCACTATTACGAACACTGAAGCTTTCTTT. The whole variable domain, remainder taken from reference TRBV28 and TRBJ1-1, is DVKVTQSSRYLVKRTGEKVFLECVQDMDHENMFWYRQDPGLGLRLIYFSYDVKMKEKGDIPEGYSVSREKKERFSLILESASTNQTSMYLCASTVTITNTEAFFGQGTRLTVV.

The chain carries TRBV3-1 (or the pseudogene TRBV3-2) and TRBJ1-6; 8 nucleotides agree with TRBD1. This CDR3 is 18 amino acids long. The germline V gene has CDR1 LGHDT and CDR2 YNNKEL (reference sequence). J lost 7 bases, V lost 5 bases, and 16 bases had no gene match. CDR3 in DNA: TGTGCCAGCAGCAGCCTACAGGGGGGGGGTGTATTAAATTCACCCCTCCACTTT. Amino acids: CASSSLQGGGVLNSPLHF.

The chain employs TRBV12-3 or TRBV12-4 and TRBJ2-5; possibly TRBD1 for D (5 bases). The CDR3 spans 13 residues. Trimming took 3 bases from V and 2 from J, leaving 7 bases between them. CDR3 nucleotide sequence: TGTGCCAGCAGTTTGGGGCAGCAAGAGACCCAGTACTTC. It encodes CASSLGQQETQYF.

The V and J genes are TRBV19 and TRBJ1-5; possibly TRBD1 for D (5 bases). The CDR3 totals 17 residues. Deletions cut 3 bases from V and 1 base from J, with 16 bases between. The germline CDR1 and CDR2 sequences are LNHDA and SQIVND (reference sequence). The CDR3 protein is CASSIGHGRPSNQPQHF. The CDR3 DNA reads TGTGCCAGTAGTATCGGACACGGCAGGCCGAGCAATCAGCCCCAGCATTTT.

V is TRBV7-3 and J is TRBJ2-2; 9 positions match TRBD2. Germline-derived CDR1 and CDR2 are SGHTA and FQGTGA. The CDR3 loop spans 15 amino acids. Trimming cost V 2 bases and J 4 bases; bases outside gene matches: 2. This chain's CDR3 is CASSLGSGSTGELFF. CDR3 in DNA: TGTGCCAGCAGCTTAGGTAGCGGGAGCACCGGGGAGCTGTTTTTT.

This clone was picked up a small number of times. The V and J genes are TRBV5-1 and TRBJ2-1, with D tentatively TRBD2 (5 bases). The V end was cut by 0 bases, the J end by 10 bases, with 20 bases between. The CDR3 totals 16 residues. CDR1 and CDR2 (germline): SGHRS, YFSETQ. In DNA form, the CDR3 reads TGCGCCAGCAGCTTGGTAGGACTGAACGCGGCTCGGGAGCAGTTCTTC. Its translation is CASSLVGLNAAREQFF.

The V and J genes are TRBV7-9 and TRBJ1-4; D call uncertain. Germline assignment: CDR1 SEHNR and CDR2 FQNEAQ (reference sequence). V lost 5 bases to trimming and J lost 3 bases, with 13 bases between them. CDR3 length equals 15 residues. CDR3 DNA: TGTGCCAGCAGCCCGATGGGCCCCTCTAATGAAAAACTGTTTTTT. Translating it yields CASSPMGPSNEKLFF.

This sequence joins TRBV6-4 and TRBJ1-5; 7 nucleotides align to TRBD1. This CDR3 has 15 residues. Germline V CDR1 and CDR2: MRHNA, SNTAGT. V dropped 6 bases and J dropped 5; count of bases not matched to a gene: 10. In DNA form, the CDR3 reads TGTGCCAGCAGAATTCAGGGGGAGTTCGATCAGCCCCAGCATTTT. It is translated as CASRIQGEFDQPQHF.

The chain is built from TRBV10-3 and TRBJ1-6; D is ambiguous. The CDR3 loop spans 16 amino acids. V was pared by 0 bases and J by 8 bases, with 14 bases between. Germline V gives CDR1 ENHRY, CDR2 SYGVKD. The CDR3 sequence: CAISESSGAYYSPLHF. The CDR3 coding sequence is TGTGCCATCAGTGAGTCGTCCGGAGCCTACTATTCACCCCTCCACTTT.